The 3 T cell receptor beta chains below all came from one sample that was sequenced in a study of beta chain features in type 1 diabetes. Study-wide results and caveats: In all four CD4+ subsets, TCRB CDR3 length was significantly, moderately reduced in type 1 diabetes.

Expressed TCRB transcripts were sequenced because the entire RNA isolate underwent reverse transcription. Generated by immunoSEQ multiplex PCR, the TCRdb table keeps only in-frame clones and is missing some. The sample shows 600,000 to 700,000 clones, around 12% of them seen only once. Antigen specificity for these receptors is unknown. The source material was naive CD4+ T cells from blood. These receptors were taken from a young man with type 1 diabetes.

This clone was observed a handful of times. The chain links TRBV7-2 to TRBJ2-2; D gene uncertain. V dropped 5 bases and J dropped 4 bases, with 5 bases sitting between them. The CDR3 is 12 residues long. Per the germline V gene, CDR1 is SGHTA and CDR2 is FQGNSA. The CDR3: CASSPFTGELFF. The CDR3 region has the DNA TGTGCCAGCAGCCCTTTCACCGGGGAGCTGTTTTTT.

The chain links TRBV7-8 to TRBJ1-4, with D maybe TRBD1 (5 bases). The CDR3 covers 13 residues. The V gene lost 3 bases and the J gene lost 8 bases, with 10 bases spanning the gap. Germline lookup yields CDR1 SGHVS and CDR2 FQNEAQ. The CDR3 DNA reads TGTGCCAGCAGCTTTTCGAGGGACGAAAAACTGTTTTTT. Translated: CASSFSRDEKLFF.

This clone was counted a few times. This sequence joins TRBV7-6 and TRBJ1-1, with D possibly matching TRBD1 (5 bases). This CDR3 contains 13 residues. With 4 bases removed from V and 1 base from J, the gap between germline ends came to 7 bases. CDR1 and CDR2 (germline): SGHVS, FNYEAQ. The CDR3 DNA reads as TGTGCCAGCAGCTCCAGGGCGAACACTGAAGCTTTCTTT. It translates to CASSSRANTEAFF.